Following are 28 T cell receptor beta chains from one sample sequenced in a study of T cell responses to AZD1222 COVID-19 vaccine. Sequencing was performed with immunoSEQ multiplex PCR; in TCRdb, only in-frame clones are kept and a portion is missing. The table shows over 85,000 clones, with about 95% occurring only once. The sample here was peripheral blood, taken 28 days after the second AZD1222 dose. Receptor source: an adult who received the AZD1222 COVID-19 vaccine.

This chain connects TRBV28 to TRBJ2-2, with a possible D match to TRBD1 (6 bases). The germline CDR1 and CDR2 sequences are MDHEN and SYDVKM. The CDR3 sequence is 13 residues long. V lost 9 bases, J lost 1 base, and 9 bases lay in between. The CDR3 bases are TGTGCCAGTGAGACAGGGAACACCGGGGAGCTGTTTTTT. Translating gives CASETGNTGELFF.

A single count supports this clone. This chain links TRBV25-1 with TRBJ2-7; D is undetermined. V was pared by 7 bases and J by 0 bases, with 22 bases between. The germline V gene has CDR1 MGHDK and CDR2 SYGVNS. CDR3 length: 17 amino acids. The CDR3, as DNA: TGTGCCAGCACCGAACCCCTGGGGAATTACGTCTCCTACGAGCAGTACTTC. Amino acids: CASTEPLGNYVSYEQYF.

This clone came up a few times. V and J are TRBV24-1 and TRBJ2-2, with 10 bases identical to TRBD1. Germline CDR1 and CDR2: KGHDR and SFDVKD. This CDR3 is 15 amino acids long. The V and J ends lost 3 bases and 7 bases, in that order; junction bases with no gene match: 4. CDR3 loop: CATSDPGQGNGELFF. The CDR3 DNA is TGTGCCACCAGTGATCCGGGACAGGGGAACGGGGAGCTGTTTTTT.

This clone was counted once. The J gene is TRBJ1-3, the V gene TRBV7-6; D gene ambiguous. Per the germline V gene, CDR1 is SGHVS and CDR2 is FNYEAQ. The CDR3 length is 12 residues. Between the trimmed V and J ends, which lost 5 bases and 7 bases, there was a span of 9 bases. CDR3 region: CASSDMGNTIYF. The CDR3, as DNA: TGTGCCAGCAGCGACATGGGGAACACCATATATTTT.

The gene calls are TRBV29-1 and TRBJ2-2; D unresolved. The CDR3 contains 13 residues. Trimming pared 3 bases from V and 3 bases from J, leaving 8 bases between. In germline, CDR1 is SQVTM, CDR2 ANQGSEA. CDR3 region: CSVDFGYTGELFF. CDR3 in DNA: TGCAGCGTTGATTTTGGGTACACCGGGGAGCTGTTTTTT.

The chain recombines TRBV18 with TRBJ1-2; D perhaps matches TRBD1 (5 bases). There are 15 residues in the CDR3. From germline, CDR1 is KGHSH and CDR2 LQKENI. Trimming cost V 5 bases and J 2 bases, with 15 bases left between them. CDR3 amino acids: CASSSSPGGNYGYTF. The DNA of the CDR3 is TGTGCCAGCTCATCAAGTCCCGGGGGGAACTATGGCTACACCTTC.

This clone is a singleton in its sample. V gene TRBV6-5 combines with J gene TRBJ1-1, with D possibly matching TRBD1 (6 bases). Trimming stripped 6 bases from V and 5 bases from J, with 13 bases between. CDR1 is MNHEY and CDR2 is SVGAGI in the germline V gene. The CDR3 runs to 13 residues. The DNA for the CDR3 is TGTGCCAGCAGGACAGGATTTCTGACTGAAGCTTTCTTT. It translates to CASRTGFLTEAFF.

The chain couples TRBV5-1 to TRBJ2-1; D remains ambiguous. Germline CDR1 is SGHRS and CDR2 is YFSETQ. The CDR3 has 12 amino acids. V shed 0 bases and J shed 7 bases, with 5 bases lying between them. CDR3 residues: CASSLEPNEQFF. The DNA of the CDR3 is TGCGCCAGCAGCTTGGAACCGAATGAGCAGTTCTTC.

V is TRBV6-5 and J is TRBJ1-3; TRBD1 is a possible D gene (5 bases). CDR1 is MNHEY, CDR2 SVGAGI, per germline. V dropped 6 bases and J dropped 0 bases, with 9 bases sitting between them. This CDR3 contains 14 residues. The CDR3 nucleotides read TGTGCCAGCAGCGACAGTTACTCTGGAAACACCATATATTTT. Protein product: CASSDSYSGNTIYF.

The J gene is TRBJ2-7, the V gene TRBV29-1; D gene uncertain. Germline CDR1 reads SQVTM; CDR2 reads ANQGSEA. CDR3 length: 11 residues. Trimming left V 6 bases short and J 2 bases short, with 8 bases between. DNA of the CDR3: TGCAGCGTCGGGCAGGCCTACGAGCAGTACTTC. Protein product: CSVGQAYEQYF.

The chain combines TRBV5-6 with TRBJ1-6, with 8 nucleotides matching TRBD1. The V segment lost 4 bases and the J segment 0 bases; nucleotides outside the gene matches: 3. This CDR3 spans 16 amino acids. Germline CDR1 reads SGHDT; CDR2 reads YYEEEE. The CDR3 sequence is CASSTTGGSYNSPLHF. The CDR3 DNA sequence: TGTGCCAGCAGCACTACAGGGGGCTCCTATAATTCACCCCTCCACTTT.

The chain uses TRBV3-1 (or the pseudogene TRBV3-2) and TRBJ1-6; TRBD1 aligns across 7 bases. Looked up from germline, CDR1 is LGHDT and CDR2 is YNNKEL (reference sequence). Trimming removed 6 bases from V and 9 bases from J; junction bases left unmatched: 8. This CDR3 is built from 14 residues. The CDR3 nucleotides are TGTGCCAGCAGTTTACAGGGGACGGTTTCACCCCTCCACTTT. Translating it yields CASSLQGTVSPLHF.

J is TRBJ1-4 and V is TRBV10-1, with D maybe TRBD1 (5 bases). Germline CDR1 WNHNN, CDR2 SYGVQD (reference sequence). With 2 bases removed from V and 7 bases from J, the gap between germline ends came to 11 bases. CDR3 size: 14 residues. The CDR3 is CASSEKTTGEKLFF. The CDR3 DNA reads as TGCGCCAGCAGTGAGAAGACCACAGGTGAAAAACTGTTTTTT.

The chain joins TRBV5-6 to TRBJ1-5; D is ambiguous. The V gene lost 4 bases and the J gene lost 3 bases, with 8 bases spanning the gap. Germline-derived CDR1 and CDR2 are SGHDT and YYEEEE. CDR3 length: 13 residues. CDR3 residues: CASSTALNQPQHF. DNA of the CDR3: TGTGCCAGCAGCACAGCCCTCAATCAGCCCCAGCATTTT.

The genes are TRBV5-1 and TRBJ1-2; the D gene is possibly TRBD1 (5 bases). Germline lookup yields CDR1 SGHRS and CDR2 YFSETQ. This CDR3 is 13 amino acids long. The V gene lost 0 bases and the J gene lost 5 bases, with 8 bases spanning the gap. The CDR3 reads CASSLGEGYGYTF. The CDR3 DNA sequence: TGCGCCAGCAGCTTGGGGGAGGGGTATGGCTACACCTTC.

This rearrangement joins TRBV30 to TRBJ2-1; D ambiguous. V was clipped by 1 base and J by 9 bases, with 13 bases between them. CDR3 length: 13 residues. CDR1 GTSNPN and CDR2 SVGIG come from the germline V gene (reference sequence). This chain's CDR3 is CAWSEASIGEQFF. In DNA form, the CDR3 reads TGTGCCTGGAGTGAGGCGTCCATCGGTGAGCAGTTCTTC.

The V gene is TRBV5-5, the J gene TRBJ2-7; the D is unclear. CDR1 is SGHKS, CDR2 YYEKEE, per germline (reference sequence). Between the trimmed V and J ends, which lost 3 bases and 3 bases, there was a span of 19 bases. The CDR3 sequence is 16 residues long. The CDR3 coding sequence is TGTGCCAGCAGCTCCTGGAATAGGCAGGCGAACTACGAGCAGTACTTC. This codes for CASSSWNRQANYEQYF.

The chain uses TRBV7-9 and TRBJ2-3, with unresolved D. The length of the CDR3 is 13 residues. Trimming took off 3 bases at V and 3 bases at J, with 7 bases between the two ends. Germline V gene data show CDR1 as SEHNR and CDR2 as FQNEAQ (reference sequence). CDR3 residues: CASSLRKTDTQYF. The CDR3 DNA follows: TGTGCCAGCAGCTTGCGTAAGACAGATACGCAGTATTTT.

The chain is built from TRBV5-6 and TRBJ2-4; no definite D call. CDR1 is SGHDT and CDR2 is YYEEEE in the germline V gene. CDR3 length: 17 residues. The germline V and J ends were trimmed by 4 bases and 0 bases, with 17 bases remaining between them. The CDR3 nucleotides are TGTGCCAGCAGCCACTGGGGTCTGCGTCTAGCCAAAAACATTCAGTACTTC. Translation gives CASSHWGLRLAKNIQYF. Filled out from reference TRBV5-6 and TRBJ2-4, the complete variable domain reads DAGVTQSPTHLIKTRGQQVTLRCSPKSGHDTVSWYQQALGQGPQFIFQYYEEEERQRGNFPDRFSGHQFPNYSSELNVNALLLGDSALYLCASSHWGLRLAKNIQYFGAGTRLSVL.

The chain links TRBV19 to TRBJ1-1; no reliable D call. V lost 7 bases to trimming and J lost 4 bases, with 13 bases between them. Germline lookup yields CDR1 LNHDA and CDR2 SQIVND (reference sequence). The CDR3 consists of 13 residues. CDR3 nucleotide sequence: TGTGCCAGTAAATATGGCGTACTCACTGAAGCTTTCTTT. Translating it yields CASKYGVLTEAFF.

The rearrangement uses TRBV19 and TRBJ2-5; a weak D match, TRBD2 (5 bases). Germline V gives CDR1 LNHDA, CDR2 SQIVND (reference sequence). V dropped 6 bases and J dropped 7 bases, with 15 bases sitting between them. CDR3 size: 13 residues. Here the CDR3 reads CASSVSGLGTQYF. For the CDR3, the DNA is TGTGCCAGTAGCGTAAGCGGACTCGGGACCCAGTACTTC. Full variable domain (rest looked up from reference TRBV19 and TRBJ2-5): DGGITQSPKYLFRKEGQNVTLSCEQNLNHDAMYWYRQDPGQGLRLIYYSQIVNDFQKGDIAEGYSVSREKKESFPLTVTSAQKNPTAFYLCASSVSGLGTQYFGPGTRLLVL.

CDR3 protein: CASSEGTGGSYGYTF. The CDR3, as DNA: TGTGCCAGCAGTGAGGGGACAGGGGGTAGCTATGGCTACACCTTC. The chain uses TRBV6-1 and TRBJ1-2; TRBD1 agrees at 11 bases. Germline CDR1 MNHNS, CDR2 SASEGT. V lost 3 bases and J lost 4; bases outside the gene matches: 4. CDR3 length equals 15 residues.

The chain carries TRBV30 and TRBJ2-1, with 11 bases aligning to TRBD2. From germline, CDR1 is GTSNPN and CDR2 SVGIG (reference sequence). There are 15 residues in the CDR3. V shed 2 bases, J shed 4 bases, and the junction held 4 bases outside the gene matches. The CDR3 loop reads CAWSTLAGEYNEQFF. Written as DNA, the CDR3 is TGTGCCTGGAGTACACTAGCGGGAGAATACAATGAGCAGTTCTTC.

The rearrangement uses TRBV2 and TRBJ2-3; the D call may be TRBD1 or TRBD2 (6 bases each). CDR3 length equals 16 residues. Per germline, CDR1 SNHLY and CDR2 FYNNEI. V was shortened by 7 bases and J by 4 bases, with 21 bases between the two germline ends. CDR3: CASKQPRGVFPDTQYF. The CDR3 DNA follows: TGTGCCAGCAAGCAGCCTAGGGGGGTCTTTCCAGATACGCAGTATTTT.

The chain combines TRBV29-1 with TRBJ1-1; the match to TRBD1 covers 8 bases. The length of the CDR3 is 13 residues. Germline CDR1 SQVTM, CDR2 ANQGSEA. Trimming at V came to 3 bases and at J to 4 bases, leaving 4 bases not matched to a gene. CDR3 in DNA: TGCAGCGTTGACGGACAGGGACGCACTGAAGCTTTCTTT. It yields the protein CSVDGQGRTEAFF.

The chain recombines TRBV5-4 with TRBJ2-7; 10 bases match TRBD2. Germline CDR1 is SGHNT and CDR2 is YYREEE (reference sequence). The CDR3 runs 16 residues. Germline trimming cut 0 bases from V and 7 bases from J; bases unmatched to any gene: 10. The CDR3 sequence is CASSLEGGLAGVEQYF. In DNA, the CDR3 is TGTGCCAGCAGCTTGGAGGGCGGGCTAGCGGGGGTGGAGCAGTACTTC. The whole variable domain, remainder taken from reference TRBV5-4 and TRBJ2-7, is ETGVTQSPTHLIKTRGQQVTLRCSSQSGHNTVSWYQQALGQGPQFIFQYYREEENGRGNFPPRFSGLQFPNYSSELNVNALELDDSALYLCASSLEGGLAGVEQYFGPGTRLTVT.

The rearrangement uses TRBV9 and TRBJ1-3, with unresolved D. Germline V gene sequence: CDR1 SGDLS, CDR2 YYNGEE. V lost 4 bases and J 0 bases, leaving 11 bases between the germline ends. There are 15 residues in the CDR3. This CDR3 is CASSQAGHSGNTIYF. The CDR3 DNA sequence: TGTGCCAGCAGCCAAGCTGGGCACTCTGGAAACACCATATATTTT.

V gene TRBV6-1 combines with J gene TRBJ2-1; D is unresolved. V lost 1 base and J lost 1, with 11 bases in between. This CDR3 has 16 residues. CDR1 MNHNS and CDR2 SASEGT come from the germline V gene. For the CDR3, the DNA is TGTGCCAGCAGTGAAGTTGGCAGGAGATCCTACAATGAGCAGTTCTTC. Amino acids: CASSEVGRRSYNEQFF.